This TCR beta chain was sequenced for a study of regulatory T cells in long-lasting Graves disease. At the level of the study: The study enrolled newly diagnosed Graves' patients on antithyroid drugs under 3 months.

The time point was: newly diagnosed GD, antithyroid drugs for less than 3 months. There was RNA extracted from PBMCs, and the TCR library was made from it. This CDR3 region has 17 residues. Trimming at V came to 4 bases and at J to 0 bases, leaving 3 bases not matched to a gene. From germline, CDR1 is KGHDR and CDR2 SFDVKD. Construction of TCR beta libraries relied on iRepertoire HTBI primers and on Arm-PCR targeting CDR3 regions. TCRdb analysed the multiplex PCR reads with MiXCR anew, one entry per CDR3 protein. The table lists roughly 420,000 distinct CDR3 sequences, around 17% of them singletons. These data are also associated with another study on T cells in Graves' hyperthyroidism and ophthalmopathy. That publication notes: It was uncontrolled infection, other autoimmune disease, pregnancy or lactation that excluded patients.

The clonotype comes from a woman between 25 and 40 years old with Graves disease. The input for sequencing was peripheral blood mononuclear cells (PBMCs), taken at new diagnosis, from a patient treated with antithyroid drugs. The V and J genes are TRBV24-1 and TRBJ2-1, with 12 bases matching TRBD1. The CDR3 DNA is TGTGCCACCAGTGAGGGGACAGGGGGCCACTCCTACAATGAGCAGTTCTTC. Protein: CATSEGTGGHSYNEQFF.